The text below deals with one T cell receptor (beta chain). Breast cancer patients provided tissue from their axillary draining lymph nodes. The length of the CDR3 is 15 residues. Germline loops: CDR1 MDHEN, CDR2 SYDVKM. The V end lost 5 bases, the J end lost 8 bases, and 18 bases lay between the germline ends. From the multiplex PCR reads, TCRdb called clonotypes with MiXCR, one entry per CDR3 protein. The data show about 230,000 distinct CDR3 sequences, with approximately 30% seen just once and around 1.5% held by the top ten. This specimen comes from a study of breast tumors, draining lymph nodes, adjacent tissues.

The V gene is TRBV28, the J gene TRBJ1-4; the D gene is possibly TRBD1 (6 bases). The clonotype comes from a female donor with breast cancer. Some clones in this sample may be carry-over from other donors' samples. The source material was axillary lymph node tissue. In DNA form, the CDR3 reads TGTGCCAGCAGTACCCGCAGGGGCGGGAGGGAAAAACTGTTTTTT. Translating gives CASSTRRGGREKLFF.